Sequencing of this T cell receptor (beta chain) was carried out in a study of CD8+CD57+ T cells in acquired aplastic anemia. The overall study: Sorted CD4+ and CD8+ cells yielded roughly 3.5 ug of DNA on average. Some 11 million reads, on average, were obtained for CD4+ cells from healthy donors.

Ten or more counts support this clonotype. CDR3 and TCR beta VDJ profiling relied on a genomic DNA template. TCRdb itself ran the reads through MiXCR, one entry per CDR3 protein. The sample yields roughly 130,000 distinct CDR3 sequences, about 46% seen once. V gave up 1 base and J gave up 12 bases, with 16 bases separating them. The CDR3 totals 15 residues. The germline gives CDR1 SEHNR, CDR2 FQNEAQ (reference sequence). The sample consisted of sorted CD4+, CD8+, or CD8+CD57+ T cells (not recorded which) from PBMCs. This TCR was sampled from a human donor in good health, serving as a control. The gene calls are TRBV7-9 and TRBJ1-6, with TRBD1 as a possible D gene (6 bases). This chain's CDR3 is CASSLVTFQGQPLHF. As DNA, the CDR3 is TGTGCCAGCAGCTTAGTGACGTTCCAGGGGCAACCCCTCCACTTT. Variable domain in full (rest from reference TRBV7-9 and TRBJ1-6): DTGVSQNPRHKITKRGQNVTFRCDPISEHNRLYWYRQTLGQGPEFLTYFQNEAQLEKSRLLSDRFSAERPKGSFSTLEIQRTEQGDSAMYLCASSLVTFQGQPLHFGNGTRLTVT.